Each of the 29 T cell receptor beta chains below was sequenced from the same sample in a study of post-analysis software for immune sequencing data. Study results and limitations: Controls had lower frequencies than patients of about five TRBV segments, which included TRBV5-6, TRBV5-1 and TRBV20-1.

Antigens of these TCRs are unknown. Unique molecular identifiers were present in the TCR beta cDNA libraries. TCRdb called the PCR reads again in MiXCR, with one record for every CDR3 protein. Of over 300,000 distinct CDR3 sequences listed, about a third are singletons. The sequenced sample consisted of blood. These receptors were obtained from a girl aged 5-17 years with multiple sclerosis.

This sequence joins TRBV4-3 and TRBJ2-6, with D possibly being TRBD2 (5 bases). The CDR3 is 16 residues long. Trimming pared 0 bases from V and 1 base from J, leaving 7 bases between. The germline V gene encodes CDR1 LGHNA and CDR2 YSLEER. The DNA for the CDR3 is TGCGCCAGCAGCCAAGATACGGGGTCTGGGGCCAACGTCCTGACTTTC. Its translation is CASSQDTGSGANVLTF.

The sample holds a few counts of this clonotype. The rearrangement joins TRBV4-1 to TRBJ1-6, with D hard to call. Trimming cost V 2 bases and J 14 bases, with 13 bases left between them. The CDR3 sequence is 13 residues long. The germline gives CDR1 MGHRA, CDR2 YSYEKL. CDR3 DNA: TGCGCCAGCAGCCAATTTGGCGCTAAGGCCCTCCACTTT. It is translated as CASSQFGAKALHF.

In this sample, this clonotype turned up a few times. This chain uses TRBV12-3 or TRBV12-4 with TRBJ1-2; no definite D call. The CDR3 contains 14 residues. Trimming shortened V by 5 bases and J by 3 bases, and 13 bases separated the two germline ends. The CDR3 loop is CASSREGSYYGYTF. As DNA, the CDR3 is TGTGCCAGCAGTCGGGAAGGGAGTTACTATGGCTACACCTTC.

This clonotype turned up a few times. The CDR3 DNA follows: TGTGCCAGCAGTACGGGACTAGCGGGGGACACAGATACGCAGTATTTT. As protein: CASSTGLAGDTDTQYF. The chain combines TRBV6-1 with TRBJ2-3, with 14 bases identical to TRBD2. The CDR3 covers 16 residues. The trim removed 5 bases at V and 2 bases at J, leaving 3 bases unmatched. The germline CDR1 and CDR2 sequences are MNHNS and SASEGT.

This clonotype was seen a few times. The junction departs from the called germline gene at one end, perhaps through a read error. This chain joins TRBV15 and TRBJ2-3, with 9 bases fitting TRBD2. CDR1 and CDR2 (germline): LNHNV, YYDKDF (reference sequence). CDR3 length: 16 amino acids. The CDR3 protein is CATNRDSSGGADTQYF. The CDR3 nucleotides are TGTGCCACCAACAGAGATAGTAGCGGGGGTGCAGATACGCAGTATTTT. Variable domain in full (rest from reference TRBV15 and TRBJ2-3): DAMVIQNPRYQVTQFGKPVTLSCSQTLNHNVMYWYQQKSSQAPKLLFHYYDKDFNNEADTPDNFQSRRPNTSFCFLDIRSPGLGDTAMYLCATNRDSSGGADTQYFGPGTRLTVL.

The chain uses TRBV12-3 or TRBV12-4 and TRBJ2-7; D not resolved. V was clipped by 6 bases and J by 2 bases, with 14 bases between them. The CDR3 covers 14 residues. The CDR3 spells CASSPNGITYEQYF. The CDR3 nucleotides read TGTGCCAGCAGCCCTAATGGAATTACCTACGAGCAGTACTTC.

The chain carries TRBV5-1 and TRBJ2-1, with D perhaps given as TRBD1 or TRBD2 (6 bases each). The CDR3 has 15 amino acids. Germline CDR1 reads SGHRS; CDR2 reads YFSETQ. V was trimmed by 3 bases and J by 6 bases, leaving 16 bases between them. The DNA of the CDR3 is TGCGCCAGCAGCTCCACAGGGAGGATGGGCAATGAGCAGTTCTTC. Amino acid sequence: CASSSTGRMGNEQFF.

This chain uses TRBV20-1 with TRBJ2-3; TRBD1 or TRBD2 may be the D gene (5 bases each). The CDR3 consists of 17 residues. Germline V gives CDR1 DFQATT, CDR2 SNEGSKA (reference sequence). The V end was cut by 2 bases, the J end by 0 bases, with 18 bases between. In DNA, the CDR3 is TGCAGTGCTAGACAACGGTTGGGGACGGCTAGCACAGATACGCAGTATTTT. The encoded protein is CSARQRLGTASTDTQYF.

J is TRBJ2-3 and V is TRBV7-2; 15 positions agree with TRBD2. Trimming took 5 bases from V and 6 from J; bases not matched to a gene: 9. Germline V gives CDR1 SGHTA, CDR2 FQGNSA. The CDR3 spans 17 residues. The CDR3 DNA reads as TGTGCCAGCAGCCGGACTAGCGGGGGGGCGAATAGTGATACGCAGTATTTT. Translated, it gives CASSRTSGGANSDTQYF.

CDR3 in amino acids: CASSYSGRDGYEQYF. In nucleotides, the CDR3 is TGTGCCAGCAGTTACTCTGGCCGGGACGGCTACGAGCAGTACTTC. The genes are TRBV6-5 and TRBJ2-7; D may correspond to TRBD1 or TRBD2 (5 bases each). CDR3 length: 15 amino acids. The germline V gene encodes CDR1 MNHEY and CDR2 SVGAGI. Deletions cut 0 bases from V and 3 bases from J, with 12 bases between.

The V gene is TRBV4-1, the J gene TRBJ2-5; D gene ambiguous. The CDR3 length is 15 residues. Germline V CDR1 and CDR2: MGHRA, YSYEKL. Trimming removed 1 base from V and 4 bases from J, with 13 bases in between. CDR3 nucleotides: TGCGCCAGCAGCCAAGGTCCAGCCTCGAGAGAGACCCAGTACTTC. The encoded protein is CASSQGPASRETQYF.

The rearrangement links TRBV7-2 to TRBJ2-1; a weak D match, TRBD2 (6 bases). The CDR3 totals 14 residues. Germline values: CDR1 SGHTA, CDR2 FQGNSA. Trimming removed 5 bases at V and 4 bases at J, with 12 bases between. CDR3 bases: TGTGCCAGCAGCGTGGCGGGGACTTACAATGAGCAGTTCTTC. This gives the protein CASSVAGTYNEQFF.

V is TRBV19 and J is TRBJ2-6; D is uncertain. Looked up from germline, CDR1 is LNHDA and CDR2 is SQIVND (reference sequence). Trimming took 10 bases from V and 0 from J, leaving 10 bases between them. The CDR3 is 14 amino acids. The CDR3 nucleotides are TGTGCCACTACAGCAAGCTCTGGGGCCAACGTCCTGACTTTC. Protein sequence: CATTASSGANVLTF. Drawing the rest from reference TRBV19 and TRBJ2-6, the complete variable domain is DGGITQSPKYLFRKEGQNVTLSCEQNLNHDAMYWYRQDPGQGLRLIYYSQIVNDFQKGDIAEGYSVSREKKESFPLTVTSAQKNPTAFYLCATTASSGANVLTFGAGSRLTVL.

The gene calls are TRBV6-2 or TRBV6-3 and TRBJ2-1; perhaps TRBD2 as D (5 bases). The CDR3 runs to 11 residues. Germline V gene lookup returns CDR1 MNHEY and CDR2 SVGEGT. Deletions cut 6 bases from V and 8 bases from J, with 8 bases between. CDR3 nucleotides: TGTGCCAGCAGCCACGGGGATGAGCAGTTCTTC. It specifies CASSHGDEQFF.

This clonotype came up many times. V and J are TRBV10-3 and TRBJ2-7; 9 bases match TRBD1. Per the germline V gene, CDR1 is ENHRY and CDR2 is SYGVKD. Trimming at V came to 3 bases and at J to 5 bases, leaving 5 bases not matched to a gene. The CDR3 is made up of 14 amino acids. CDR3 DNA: TGTGCCATCAGTGAAATAGGGACAGGGCACGAGCAGTACTTC. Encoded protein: CAISEIGTGHEQYF.

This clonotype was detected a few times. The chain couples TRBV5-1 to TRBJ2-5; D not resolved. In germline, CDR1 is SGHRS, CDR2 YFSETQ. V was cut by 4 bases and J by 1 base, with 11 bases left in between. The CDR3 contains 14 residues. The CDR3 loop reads CASSTGRTQETQYF. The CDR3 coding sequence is TGCGCCAGCAGCACTGGCCGGACCCAAGAGACCCAGTACTTC.

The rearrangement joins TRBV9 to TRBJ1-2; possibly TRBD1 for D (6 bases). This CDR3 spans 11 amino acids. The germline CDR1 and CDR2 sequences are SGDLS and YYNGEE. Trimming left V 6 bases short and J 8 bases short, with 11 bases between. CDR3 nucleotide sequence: TGTGCCAGCAAGGGGGGTGACGGCTACACCTTC. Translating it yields CASKGGDGYTF.

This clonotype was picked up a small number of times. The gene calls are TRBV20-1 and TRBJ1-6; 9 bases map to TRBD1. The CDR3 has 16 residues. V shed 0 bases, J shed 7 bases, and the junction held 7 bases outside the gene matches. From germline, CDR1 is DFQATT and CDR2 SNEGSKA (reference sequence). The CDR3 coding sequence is TGCAGTGCTAGAGAAGGGGGGACAGGGATAAATTCACCCCTCCACTTT. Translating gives CSAREGGTGINSPLHF.

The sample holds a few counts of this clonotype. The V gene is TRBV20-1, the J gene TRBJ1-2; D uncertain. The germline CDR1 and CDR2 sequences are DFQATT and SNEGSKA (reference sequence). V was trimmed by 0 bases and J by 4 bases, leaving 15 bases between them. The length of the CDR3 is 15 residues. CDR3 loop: CSARERTEGVYGYTF. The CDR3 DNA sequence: TGCAGTGCTAGAGAGAGGACGGAAGGCGTCTATGGCTACACCTTC.

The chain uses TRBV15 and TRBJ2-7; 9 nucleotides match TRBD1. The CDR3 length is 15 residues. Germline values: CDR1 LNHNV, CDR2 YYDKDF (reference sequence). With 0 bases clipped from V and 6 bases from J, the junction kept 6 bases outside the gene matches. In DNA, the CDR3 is TGTGCCACCAGCAGAGAAGGGACAGGGAAGTCCGAGCAGTACTTC. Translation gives CATSREGTGKSEQYF.

The CDR3 nucleotides read TGTGCCAGCAGCCCCGCAGGCTATGGCTACACCTTC. Translated, it gives CASSPAGYGYTF. The chain has TRBV7-2 and TRBJ1-2, with D unresolved. CDR3 length: 12 amino acids. Trimming shortened V by 5 bases and J by 4 bases, and 8 bases separated the two germline ends. Germline V gene data show CDR1 as SGHTA and CDR2 as FQGNSA.

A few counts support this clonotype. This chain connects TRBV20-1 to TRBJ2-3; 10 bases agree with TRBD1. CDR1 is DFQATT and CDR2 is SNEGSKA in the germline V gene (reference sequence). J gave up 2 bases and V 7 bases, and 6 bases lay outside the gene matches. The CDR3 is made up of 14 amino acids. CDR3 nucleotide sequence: TGCAGTGGGCGTGACAGGGGGCTCACAGATACGCAGTATTTT. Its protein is CSGRDRGLTDTQYF.

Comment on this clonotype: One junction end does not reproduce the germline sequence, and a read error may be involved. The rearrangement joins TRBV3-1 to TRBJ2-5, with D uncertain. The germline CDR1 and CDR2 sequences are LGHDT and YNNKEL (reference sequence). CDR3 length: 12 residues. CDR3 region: CASSLDQGTQYF. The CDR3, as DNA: TGTGCCAGCAGCCTCGACCAAGGGACCCAGTACTTC.

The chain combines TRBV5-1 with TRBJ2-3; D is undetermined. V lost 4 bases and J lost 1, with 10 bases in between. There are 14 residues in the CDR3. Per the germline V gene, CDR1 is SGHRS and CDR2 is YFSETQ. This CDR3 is CASSRKDGTDTQYF. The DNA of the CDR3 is TGCGCCAGCAGCAGAAAGGACGGCACAGATACGCAGTATTTT.

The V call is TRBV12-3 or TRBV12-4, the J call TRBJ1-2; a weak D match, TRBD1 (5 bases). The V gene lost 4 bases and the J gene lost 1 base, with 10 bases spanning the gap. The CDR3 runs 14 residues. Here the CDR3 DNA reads TGTGCCAGCAGTTCGACAGATGTTAACTATGGCTACACCTTC. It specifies CASSSTDVNYGYTF.

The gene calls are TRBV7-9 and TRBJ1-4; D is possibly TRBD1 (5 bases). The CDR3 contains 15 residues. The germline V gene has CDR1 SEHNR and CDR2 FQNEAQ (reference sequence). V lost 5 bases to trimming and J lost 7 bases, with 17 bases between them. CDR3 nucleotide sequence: TGTGCCAGCAGCCCCCGGGGGGGAATAAGTGAAAAACTGTTTTTT. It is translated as CASSPRGGISEKLFF.

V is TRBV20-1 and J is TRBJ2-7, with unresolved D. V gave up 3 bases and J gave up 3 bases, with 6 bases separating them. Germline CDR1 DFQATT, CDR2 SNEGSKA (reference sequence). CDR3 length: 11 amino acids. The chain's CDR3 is CSASSDYEQYF. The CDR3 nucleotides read TGCAGTGCTAGTTCAGACTACGAGCAGTACTTC.

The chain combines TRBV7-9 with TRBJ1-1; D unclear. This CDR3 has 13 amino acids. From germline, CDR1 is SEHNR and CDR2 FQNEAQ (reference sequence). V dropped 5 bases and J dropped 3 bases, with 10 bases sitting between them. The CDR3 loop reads CASSQSMDTEAFF. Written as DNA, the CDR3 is TGTGCCAGCAGCCAATCCATGGACACTGAAGCTTTCTTT.

Here the CDR3 reads CASSQELAGGPADTQYF. CDR3 DNA: TGCGCCAGCAGCCAAGAACTAGCGGGGGGGCCTGCAGATACGCAGTATTTT. V and J are TRBV4-1 and TRBJ2-3; the match to TRBD2 covers 13 bases. Germline V lookup: CDR1 MGHRA, CDR2 YSYEKL. The J segment lost 4 bases and the V segment lost 0 bases, leaving 4 bases of the junction unmatched. CDR3 length: 17 residues.